This note documents a single T cell receptor (beta chain) sequence. Generated by immunoSEQ multiplex PCR, the TCRdb table keeps only in-frame clones and is missing some. This sample yields some 77,000 clones, of which over 85% are seen a single time; approximately 0.32% belongs to the top ten. The data originate from a study of OX40 agonist ivuxolimab in advanced cancers. Per germline, CDR1 LNHDA and CDR2 SQIVND (reference sequence). This CDR3 comprises 12 residues. The trim removed 5 bases at V and 13 bases at J, leaving 8 bases unmatched. The TCR sequence derives from an adult with an advanced solid tumor such as melanoma, head and neck, liver or kidney cancer. The chain uses TRBV19 and TRBJ2-1; 7 bases are shared with TRBD1. Sequenced material: CD4+ or CD8+ T cells sorted from blood, taken in a trial of the OX40 agonist ivuxolimab. The CDR3: CASSESGGSQFF. CDR3 coding DNA: TGTGCCAGTAGTGAATCAGGGGGTTCTCAGTTCTTC.